Sequencing of this T cell receptor (beta chain) was carried out in a study of persistence of HIV-infected CD4 T cells. Across the study: Anti-CD3/anti-CD28 stimulation activated a higher proportion of cells than antigen stimulation, with lower memory fraction. Whole-study results and caveats: Degenerate expanded CDR3beta sequences were enriched among CMV- and Gag-responding cells.

The table lists this clone with a count of one. No antigen is known for it. This nonspecific control used anti-CD3/anti-CD28 bead stimulation of CD4+ T cells. Responding CD4+ T cells were sorted by upregulation of both CD40 ligand and CD69. This was the immunoSEQ version 4 assay in survey mode. Template was genomic DNA at about 9.8 ng/uL, with up to 1 ug used per sample. Produced via immunoSEQ multiplex PCR; TCRdb's table is partial and in-frame only. The sample consists of about 40,000 clones, roughly 87% of them appearing once. Germline V gene data show CDR1 as SGHNT and CDR2 as YYREEE (reference sequence). The CDR3 loop spans 15 amino acids. The trim removed 0 bases at V and 1 base at J, leaving 3 bases unmatched.

The rearrangement uses TRBV5-4 and TRBJ2-5; TRBD2 matches at 7 bases. This material consisted of CD4+ T cells sorted from PBMCs after roughly 17-hour stimulation, taken from a patient who received antiretroviral therapy. This TCR was recovered from an adult man with HIV who was CMV-seropositive. The CDR3 nucleotides are TGTGCCAGCAGCTTGGTGGGGGGGACCCAAGAGACCCAGTACTTC. This codes for CASSLVGGTQETQYF.